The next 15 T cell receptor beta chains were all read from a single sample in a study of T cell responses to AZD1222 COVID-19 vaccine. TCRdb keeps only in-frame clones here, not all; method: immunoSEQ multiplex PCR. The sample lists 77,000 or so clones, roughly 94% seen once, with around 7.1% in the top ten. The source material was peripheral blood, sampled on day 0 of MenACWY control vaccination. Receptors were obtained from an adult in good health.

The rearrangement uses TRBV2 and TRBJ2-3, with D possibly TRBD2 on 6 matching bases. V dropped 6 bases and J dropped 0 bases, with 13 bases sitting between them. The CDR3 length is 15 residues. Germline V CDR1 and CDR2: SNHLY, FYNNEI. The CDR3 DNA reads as TGTGCCAGCAGCAGGACTACATCTAGCACAGATACGCAGTATTTT. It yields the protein CASSRTTSSTDTQYF.

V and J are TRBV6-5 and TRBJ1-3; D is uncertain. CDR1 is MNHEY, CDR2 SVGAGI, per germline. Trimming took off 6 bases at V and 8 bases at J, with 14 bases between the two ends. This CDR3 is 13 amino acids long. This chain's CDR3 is CASRKGFRYTIYF. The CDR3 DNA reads TGTGCCAGCAGGAAAGGGTTTCGGTACACCATATATTTT.

CDR3 nucleotide sequence: TGTGCCACTAAGGACGGCTATAATTCACCCCTCCACTTT. This encodes CATKDGYNSPLHF. The chain recombines TRBV28 with TRBJ1-6; no definite D call. Trimming cost V 10 bases and J 3 bases, with 10 bases left between them. Germline assignment: CDR1 MDHEN and CDR2 SYDVKM. The CDR3 loop spans 13 amino acids.

DNA of the CDR3: TGTGCCACCAGCCTCGACAGGGGCGGACAAGAGACCCAGTACTTC. Its translation: CATSLDRGGQETQYF. The rearrangement uses TRBV15 and TRBJ2-5; 8 nucleotides match TRBD1. Germline trimming cut 5 bases from V and 2 bases from J; bases unmatched to any gene: 7. The CDR3 length is 15 residues. The germline V gene encodes CDR1 LNHNV and CDR2 YYDKDF (reference sequence).

The CDR3 DNA is TGTGCCATCAGTGAGACCGGGACAGGGGGCAGGGAGACCCAGTACTTC. Amino acid sequence: CAISETGTGGRETQYF. This chain joins TRBV10-3 and TRBJ2-5, with TRBD1 matching 12 bases. Trimming removed 2 bases from V and 5 bases from J; junction bases left unmatched: 6. CDR3 length equals 16 residues. Looked up from germline, CDR1 is ENHRY and CDR2 is SYGVKD.

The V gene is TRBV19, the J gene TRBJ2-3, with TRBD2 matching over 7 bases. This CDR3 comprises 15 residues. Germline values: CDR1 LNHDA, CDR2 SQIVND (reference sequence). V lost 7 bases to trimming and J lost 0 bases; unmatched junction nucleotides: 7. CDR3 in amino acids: CASTLLATSTDTQYF. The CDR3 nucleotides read TGTGCCAGTACCCTACTAGCGACTAGCACAGATACGCAGTATTTT.

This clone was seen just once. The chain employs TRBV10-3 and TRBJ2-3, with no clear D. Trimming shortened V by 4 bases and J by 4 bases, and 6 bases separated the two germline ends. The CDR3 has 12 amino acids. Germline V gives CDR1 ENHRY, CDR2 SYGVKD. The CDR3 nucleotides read TGTGCCATCAGTGTGGAAGCAGATACGCAGTATTTT. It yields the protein CAISVEADTQYF.

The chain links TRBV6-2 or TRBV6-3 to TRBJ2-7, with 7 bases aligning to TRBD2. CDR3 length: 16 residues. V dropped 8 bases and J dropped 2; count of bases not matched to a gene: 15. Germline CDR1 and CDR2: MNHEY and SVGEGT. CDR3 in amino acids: CASCRSAGTATYEQYF. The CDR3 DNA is TGTGCCAGCTGCCGTTCAGCGGGGACCGCCACCTACGAGCAGTACTTC.

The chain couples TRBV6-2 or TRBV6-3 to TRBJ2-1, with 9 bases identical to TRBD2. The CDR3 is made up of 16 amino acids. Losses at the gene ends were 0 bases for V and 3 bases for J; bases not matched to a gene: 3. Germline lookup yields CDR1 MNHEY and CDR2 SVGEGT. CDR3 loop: CASSYSASGVYNEQFF. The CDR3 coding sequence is TGTGCCAGCAGTTACTCAGCTAGCGGGGTCTACAATGAGCAGTTCTTC.

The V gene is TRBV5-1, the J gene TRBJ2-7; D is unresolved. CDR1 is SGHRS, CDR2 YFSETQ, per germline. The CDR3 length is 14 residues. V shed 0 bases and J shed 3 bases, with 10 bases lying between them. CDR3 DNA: TGCGCCAGCAGCTTGGATCACCTAAACTACGAGCAGTACTTC. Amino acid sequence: CASSLDHLNYEQYF.

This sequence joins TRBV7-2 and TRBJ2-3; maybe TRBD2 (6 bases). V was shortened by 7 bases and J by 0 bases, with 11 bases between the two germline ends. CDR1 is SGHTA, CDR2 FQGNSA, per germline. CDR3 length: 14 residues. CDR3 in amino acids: CASTRGESTDTQYF. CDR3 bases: TGTGCCAGCACTCGCGGGGAAAGCACAGATACGCAGTATTTT.

The CDR3 here is CASSQDRGYESSYNEQFF. In DNA, the CDR3 is TGCGCCAGCAGCCAAGATCGCGGTTACGAAAGCTCCTACAATGAGCAGTTCTTC. The chain couples TRBV4-3 to TRBJ2-1, with D uncertain. CDR3 length: 18 amino acids. V dropped 0 bases and J dropped 0 bases, with 15 bases sitting between them. CDR1 is LGHNA, CDR2 YSLEER, per germline.

CDR3 residues: CASTLWRNTIYF. The CDR3 DNA sequence: TGTGCCAGCACCCTTTGGAGAAACACCATATATTTT. The chain joins TRBV12-3 or TRBV12-4 to TRBJ1-3; no clear D gene. Trimming removed 7 bases at V and 5 bases at J, with 9 bases between. The CDR3 runs to 12 residues.

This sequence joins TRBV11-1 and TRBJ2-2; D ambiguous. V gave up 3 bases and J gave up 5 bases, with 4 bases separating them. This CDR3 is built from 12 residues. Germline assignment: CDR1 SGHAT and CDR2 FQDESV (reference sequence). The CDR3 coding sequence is TGTGCCAGCAGCTTTAAGACCGGGGAGCTGTTTTTT. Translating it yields CASSFKTGELFF.

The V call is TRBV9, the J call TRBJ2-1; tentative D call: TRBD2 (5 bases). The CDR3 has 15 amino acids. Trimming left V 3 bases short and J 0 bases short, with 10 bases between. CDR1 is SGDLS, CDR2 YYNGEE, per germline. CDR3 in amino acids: CASSETSLSYNEQFF. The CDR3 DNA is TGTGCCAGCAGCGAAACTAGTCTCTCCTACAATGAGCAGTTCTTC. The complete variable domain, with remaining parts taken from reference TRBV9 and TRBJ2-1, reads DSGVTQTPKHLITATGQRVTLRCSPRSGDLSVYWYQQSLDQGLQFLIQYYNGEERAKGNILERFSAQQFPDLHSELNLSSLELGDSALYFCASSETSLSYNEQFFGPGTRLTVL.